The 30 T cell receptor beta chains reported below all come from one sample, sequenced in a study of long-term antiretroviral therapy in people with HIV. The immunoSEQ assay was v3.0, run at survey level. Clones were read by immunoSEQ multiplex PCR, and TCRdb kept only the in-frame ones, dropping some. The sample holds about 27,000 clones; roughly 80% are singletons and the top ten take 8.5% to 9.5%. The material was unsorted PBMCs, obtained 3 years after starting antiretroviral therapy. The receptors were gathered from a middle-aged man with HIV.

V usage is TRBV10-1 and J usage is TRBJ2-1, with 16 positions matching TRBD2. The CDR3 consists of 17 residues. The germline V gene has CDR1 WNHNN and CDR2 SYGVQD (reference sequence). The V and J ends lost 5 bases and 5 bases, in that order; junction bases with no gene match: 6. This chain's CDR3 is CASSSGTSGRAHNEQFF. CDR3 coding DNA: TGCGCCAGCAGTAGCGGGACTAGCGGGAGGGCCCACAATGAGCAGTTCTTC.

The rearrangement links TRBV7-3 to TRBJ2-2, with no clear D. This CDR3 has 12 amino acids. The V end lost 5 bases, the J end lost 6 bases, and 7 bases lay between the germline ends. CDR1 and CDR2 from the germline V gene are SGHTA and FQGTGA. CDR3 sequence reads: CASSPEPGELFF. In nucleotides, the CDR3 is TGTGCCAGCAGCCCAGAACCCGGGGAGCTGTTTTTT.

In the case of this clone: At one end the junction does not follow the germline gene, possibly because of a read error. The V call is TRBV27, the J call TRBJ2-7; 10 nucleotides agree with TRBD2. The CDR3 totals 15 residues. Germline CDR1 and CDR2: MNHEY and SMNVEV (reference sequence). CDR3 sequence: CASSVSPGLAVEQYF. CDR3 DNA sequence: TGTGCCAGCAGTGTATCCCCCGGACTAGCGGTCGAGCAGTACTTC.

V and J are TRBV5-1 and TRBJ2-7; no clear D. CDR3 length: 12 amino acids. V was clipped by 5 bases and J by 2 bases, with 8 bases between them. Germline V gene data show CDR1 as SGHRS and CDR2 as YFSETQ. The CDR3 DNA is TGCGCCAGCAGGCAAGGGACCTACGAGCAGTACTTC. Translated: CASRQGTYEQYF.

This chain links TRBV4-1 with TRBJ2-7, with 11 bases fitting TRBD2. This CDR3 spans 16 amino acids. The V gene end was trimmed by 1 base and the J gene end by 3 bases; junction bases not matched to a gene: 5. Germline V gives CDR1 MGHRA, CDR2 YSYEKL. CDR3 amino acids: CASSQGPSGGSYEQYF. The CDR3 nucleotides read TGCGCCAGCAGCCAAGGCCCTAGCGGGGGGAGCTACGAGCAGTACTTC.

This clone has just one count. The chain combines TRBV19 with TRBJ2-2; the match to TRBD1 covers 8 bases. Trimming at V came to 10 bases and at J to 6 bases, leaving 7 bases not matched to a gene. CDR3 length: 13 residues. Germline CDR1 reads LNHDA; CDR2 reads SQIVND (reference sequence). The CDR3 DNA is TGTGCCACCACACTGACAGGGGCCGGGGAGCTGTTTTTT. As protein: CATTLTGAGELFF.

The chain is built from TRBV9 and TRBJ1-3; possible D gene TRBD1, 6 bases. Germline V lookup: CDR1 SGDLS, CDR2 YYNGEE. The CDR3 sequence is 15 residues long. Trimming removed 6 bases at V and 0 bases at J, with 13 bases between. Here the CDR3 DNA reads TGTGCCAGCACCCCCGAAGGGGGCTCTGGAAACACCATATATTTT. This gives the protein CASTPEGGSGNTIYF.

J is TRBJ1-1 and V is TRBV19; TRBD1 might be the D (5 bases). CDR1 is LNHDA and CDR2 is SQIVND in the germline V gene (reference sequence). This CDR3 is built from 12 residues. V gave up 6 bases and J gave up 9 bases, with 14 bases separating them. The CDR3 region is CASSPQGGKAFF. CDR3 nucleotides: TGTGCCAGTAGCCCCCAGGGAGGCAAAGCTTTCTTT. The full variable domain, its missing parts supplied by reference TRBV19 and TRBJ1-1, is DGGITQSPKYLFRKEGQNVTLSCEQNLNHDAMYWYRQDPGQGLRLIYYSQIVNDFQKGDIAEGYSVSREKKESFPLTVTSAQKNPTAFYLCASSPQGGKAFFGQGTRLTVV.

The chain combines TRBV5-4 with TRBJ2-7; D is unclear. Trimming pared 2 bases from V and 1 base from J, leaving 4 bases between. There are 12 residues in the CDR3. Per germline, CDR1 SGHNT and CDR2 YYREEE (reference sequence). CDR3 amino acids: CASSLQSYEQYF. In nucleotides, the CDR3 is TGTGCCAGCAGCTTACAGTCCTACGAGCAGTACTTC.

This sequence joins TRBV7-2 and TRBJ1-2; D may be TRBD1 (6 bases). CDR3 length equals 14 residues. V lost 3 bases, J lost 4 bases, and 12 bases lay in between. Germline V CDR1 and CDR2: SGHTA, FQGNSA. The CDR3 here is CASSLYGGTYGYTF. The CDR3 bases are TGTGCCAGCAGCTTGTACGGGGGCACCTATGGCTACACCTTC. The full variable domain, with the rest looked up from reference TRBV7-2 and TRBJ1-2, is GAGVSQSPSNKVTEKGKDVELRCDPISGHTALYWYRQSLGQGLEFLIYFQGNSAPDKSGLPSDRFSAERTGGSVSTLTIQRTQQEDSAVYLCASSLYGGTYGYTFGSGTRLTVV.

The chain's CDR3 is CASSQSPTYEQYF. The CDR3, as DNA: TGTGCCAGCAGCCAATCCCCGACCTACGAGCAGTACTTC. The chain joins TRBV14 to TRBJ2-7; D is unclear. Trimming stripped 2 bases from V and 2 bases from J, with 7 bases between. The CDR3 loop spans 13 amino acids. Looked up from germline, CDR1 is SGHDN and CDR2 is FVKESK.

This chain links TRBV2 with TRBJ1-3, with 10 bases that match TRBD1. J lost 3 bases, V lost 6 bases, and 5 bases had no gene match. Germline V gene sequence: CDR1 SNHLY, CDR2 FYNNEI. This CDR3 is built from 15 residues. The CDR3 sequence: CASRAGQGLGNTIYF. The CDR3 DNA reads TGTGCCAGCAGAGCGGGACAGGGGCTTGGAAACACCATATATTTT.

This clone was recorded a few times. This sequence joins TRBV7-6 and TRBJ1-1, with unresolved D. This CDR3 region has 14 residues. Trimming removed 0 bases from V and 0 bases from J, with 5 bases in between. From germline, CDR1 is SGHVS and CDR2 FNYEAQ. This CDR3 is CASSLAGLNTEAFF. The CDR3 DNA sequence: TGTGCCAGCAGCTTAGCGGGATTGAACACTGAAGCTTTCTTT.

The chain combines TRBV9 with TRBJ2-7; 9 positions agree with TRBD1. Trimming removed 3 bases from V and 5 bases from J; junction bases left unmatched: 6. The CDR3 is 14 amino acids. Germline CDR1 is SGDLS and CDR2 is YYNGEE. The CDR3 bases are TGTGCCAGCAGCGCGACAGGGGGATCCGACGAGCAGTACTTC. Translating it yields CASSATGGSDEQYF.

This chain links TRBV18 with TRBJ1-2; D might be TRBD1 (6 bases). V was cut by 5 bases and J by 7 bases, with 23 bases left in between. This CDR3 spans 16 amino acids. Germline lookup yields CDR1 KGHSH and CDR2 LQKENI. The CDR3 region is CASSTGTLTVGGGYTF. Written as DNA, the CDR3 is TGTGCCAGCTCAACCGGGACACTCACCGTAGGGGGTGGCTACACCTTC.

This chain links TRBV27 with TRBJ1-1; D is unclear. V was cut by 5 bases and J by 4 bases, with 14 bases left in between. The CDR3 is made up of 14 amino acids. Germline CDR1 and CDR2: MNHEY and SMNVEV (reference sequence). The CDR3 DNA is TGTGCCAGCAGTCCCGTCCTCGGGAGCACTGAAGCTTTCTTT. This gives the protein CASSPVLGSTEAFF.

The chain is built from TRBV28 and TRBJ1-1, with D possibly being TRBD1 (5 bases). There are 15 residues in the CDR3. Looked up from germline, CDR1 is MDHEN and CDR2 is SYDVKM. Trimming removed 7 bases from V and 0 bases from J, with 15 bases in between. DNA of the CDR3: TGTGCCAGCACCCCCCTGGACACCCTGAACACTGAAGCTTTCTTT. Translating gives CASTPLDTLNTEAFF. The full variable domain, in which reference TRBV28 and TRBJ1-1 provide the parts outside the CDR3, is DVKVTQSSRYLVKRTGEKVFLECVQDMDHENMFWYRQDPGLGLRLIYFSYDVKMKEKGDIPEGYSVSREKKERFSLILESASTNQTSMYLCASTPLDTLNTEAFFGQGTRLTVV.

The chain uses TRBV19 and TRBJ1-2, with no clear D. The CDR3 sequence is 12 residues long. The V gene lost 7 bases and the J gene lost 0 bases, with 6 bases spanning the gap. Germline loops: CDR1 LNHDA, CDR2 SQIVND (reference sequence). The CDR3 is CASTSTNYGYTF. CDR3 sequence (DNA): TGTGCCAGTACTAGTACTAACTATGGCTACACCTTC.

This clone was seen only once. The rearrangement uses TRBV6-5 and TRBJ1-1; no clear D gene. CDR1 and CDR2 from the germline V gene are MNHEY and SVGAGI. This CDR3 contains 13 residues. V lost 2 bases, J lost 7 bases, and 11 bases lay in between. The CDR3 reads CASSYSSIGEAFF. The DNA of the CDR3 is TGTGCCAGCAGTTACAGCAGTATAGGTGAAGCTTTCTTT.

This chain links TRBV15 with TRBJ2-5; the match to TRBD2 covers 15 bases. The CDR3 contains 19 residues. V lost 1 base to trimming and J lost 1 base; unmatched junction nucleotides: 7. Germline values: CDR1 LNHNV, CDR2 YYDKDF (reference sequence). CDR3 region: CATSRGWGLAGGLQETQYF. The DNA for the CDR3 is TGTGCCACCAGCAGAGGTTGGGGACTAGCGGGGGGCCTCCAAGAGACCCAGTACTTC. The complete variable domain, with remaining parts taken from reference TRBV15 and TRBJ2-5, reads DAMVIQNPRYQVTQFGKPVTLSCSQTLNHNVMYWYQQKSSQAPKLLFHYYDKDFNNEADTPDNFQSRRPNTSFCFLDIRSPGLGDTAMYLCATSRGWGLAGGLQETQYFGPGTRLLVL.

This clone appeared once. This chain connects TRBV19 to TRBJ2-5; D uncertain. The CDR3 consists of 11 residues. Between the trimmed V and J ends, which lost 4 bases and 0 bases, there was a span of 0 bases. Per germline, CDR1 LNHDA and CDR2 SQIVND (reference sequence). CDR3 coding DNA: TGTGCCAGTAGTAACCAAGAGACCCAGTACTTC. Its protein is CASSNQETQYF.

The chain has TRBV4-1 and TRBJ1-1; a weak D match, TRBD1 (5 bases). V was shortened by 4 bases and J by 1 base, with 10 bases between the two germline ends. The germline gives CDR1 MGHRA, CDR2 YSYEKL. This CDR3 region has 14 residues. This CDR3 is CASSPRGENTEAFF. CDR3 nucleotide sequence: TGCGCCAGCAGCCCTCGGGGGGAGAACACTGAAGCTTTCTTT.

In this sample, this clone turned up once. The CDR3 loop reads CASSLRLNYGYTF. The CDR3 DNA sequence: TGTGCCAGCAGCTTAAGGCTAAACTATGGCTACACCTTC. The rearrangement links TRBV7-2 to TRBJ1-2; D unclear. Germline CDR1 SGHTA, CDR2 FQGNSA. This CDR3 is 13 amino acids long. Deletions cut 2 bases from V and 2 bases from J, with 6 bases between.

In this sample, this clone turned up a few times. The rearrangement joins TRBV6-6 to TRBJ2-7, with a possible D match to TRBD2 (5 bases). This CDR3 comprises 12 residues. From germline, CDR1 is MNHNY and CDR2 SVGAGI (reference sequence). Trimming took 2 bases from V and 4 from J, leaving 6 bases between them. This CDR3 is CASSYPGYEQYF. In nucleotides, the CDR3 is TGTGCCAGCAGTTACCCGGGATACGAGCAGTACTTC.

This chain joins TRBV5-8 and TRBJ2-3, with D maybe TRBD1 (5 bases). Trimming took 1 base from V and 2 from J, leaving 14 bases between them. CDR3 length: 16 residues. Looked up from germline, CDR1 is SGHTS and CDR2 is YDEGEE. CDR3 in DNA: TGTGCCAGCAGCTTGACAGGTCGTGGGATCACAGATACGCAGTATTTT. It yields the protein CASSLTGRGITDTQYF.

This chain joins TRBV7-2 and TRBJ1-2; perhaps TRBD1 as D (6 bases). V lost 4 bases and J lost 0, with 9 bases in between. CDR3 length equals 14 residues. Germline V CDR1 and CDR2: SGHTA, FQGNSA. The CDR3 region is CASSSGTSNYGYTF. The CDR3 nucleotides read TGTGCCAGCAGCTCAGGGACATCTAACTATGGCTACACCTTC.

V gene TRBV21-1 combines with J gene TRBJ2-3; the table assigns TRBD2, which was not confirmed against the DNA. TRBV21-1 is a listed pseudogene. This CDR3 spans 17 amino acids. Here the CDR3 reads CASSKGELAGVTDTQYF. Here the CDR3 DNA reads TGTGCCAGCAGCAAAGGGGAGTTAGCGGGAGTCACTGATACGCAGTATTTT.

This clone was recorded once. The DNA of the CDR3 is TGTGCCAGCAGCGCATCTGTACAGGGGGTCACTGAAGCTTTCTTT. It is translated as CASSASVQGVTEAFF. The rearrangement links TRBV6-1 to TRBJ1-1; 8 bases line up with TRBD1. The CDR3 has 15 amino acids. Germline CDR1 MNHNS, CDR2 SASEGT. V gave up 6 bases and J gave up 4 bases; unmatched junction bases: 10.

The chain carries TRBV4-3 and TRBJ2-7; D is uncertain. Trimming removed 1 base at V and 2 bases at J, with 12 bases between. The CDR3 loop spans 15 amino acids. Germline assignment: CDR1 LGHNA and CDR2 YSLEER. CDR3 region: CASSQVFGVAYEQYF. In DNA, the CDR3 is TGCGCCAGCAGCCAAGTGTTTGGGGTGGCCTACGAGCAGTACTTC.

The V call is TRBV5-1, the J call TRBJ2-2, with TRBD2 matching 11 bases. Looked up from germline, CDR1 is SGHRS and CDR2 is YFSETQ. The CDR3 sequence is 17 residues long. V gave up 4 bases and J gave up 5 bases; unmatched junction bases: 10. The CDR3, as DNA: TGCGCCAGCAGCCTATCGACTAGCGGGACGGGAACCGGGGAGCTGTTTTTT. This codes for CASSLSTSGTGTGELFF.